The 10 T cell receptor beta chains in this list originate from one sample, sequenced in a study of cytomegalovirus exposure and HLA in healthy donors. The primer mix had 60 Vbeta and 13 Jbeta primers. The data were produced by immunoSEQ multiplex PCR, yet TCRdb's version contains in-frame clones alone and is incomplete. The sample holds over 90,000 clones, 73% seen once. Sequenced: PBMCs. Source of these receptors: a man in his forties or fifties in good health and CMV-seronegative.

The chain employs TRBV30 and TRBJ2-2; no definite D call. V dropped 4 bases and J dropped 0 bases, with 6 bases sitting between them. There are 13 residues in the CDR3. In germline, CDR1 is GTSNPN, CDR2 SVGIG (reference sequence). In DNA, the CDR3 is TGTGCCTGGAAGCTCACGAACACCGGGGAGCTGTTTTTT. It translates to CAWKLTNTGELFF.

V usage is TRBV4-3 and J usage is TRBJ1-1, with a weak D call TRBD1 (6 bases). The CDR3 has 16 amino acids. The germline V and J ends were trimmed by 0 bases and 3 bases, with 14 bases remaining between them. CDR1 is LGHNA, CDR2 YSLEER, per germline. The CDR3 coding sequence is TGCGCCAGCAGCCAAGAACCGTGGGCAGGGGACACTGAAGCTTTCTTT. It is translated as CASSQEPWAGDTEAFF.

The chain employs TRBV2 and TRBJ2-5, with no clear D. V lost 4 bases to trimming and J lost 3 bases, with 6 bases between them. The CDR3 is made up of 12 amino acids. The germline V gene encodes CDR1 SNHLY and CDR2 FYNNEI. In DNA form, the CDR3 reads TGTGCCAGCAGTGCGCAGAAAGAGACCCAGTACTTC. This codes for CASSAQKETQYF.

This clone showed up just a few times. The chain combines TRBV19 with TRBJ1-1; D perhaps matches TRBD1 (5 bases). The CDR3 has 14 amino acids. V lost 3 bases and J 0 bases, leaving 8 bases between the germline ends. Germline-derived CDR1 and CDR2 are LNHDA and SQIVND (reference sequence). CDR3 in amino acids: CASSMSGMNTEAFF. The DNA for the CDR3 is TGTGCCAGTAGTATGTCAGGGATGAACACTGAAGCTTTCTTT.

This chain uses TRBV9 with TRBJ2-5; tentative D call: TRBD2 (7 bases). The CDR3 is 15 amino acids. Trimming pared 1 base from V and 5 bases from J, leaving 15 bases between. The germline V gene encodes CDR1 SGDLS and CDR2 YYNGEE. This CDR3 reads CASSVPVGGAETQYF. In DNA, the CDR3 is TGTGCCAGCAGCGTACCCGTGGGGGGGGCGGAGACCCAGTACTTC.

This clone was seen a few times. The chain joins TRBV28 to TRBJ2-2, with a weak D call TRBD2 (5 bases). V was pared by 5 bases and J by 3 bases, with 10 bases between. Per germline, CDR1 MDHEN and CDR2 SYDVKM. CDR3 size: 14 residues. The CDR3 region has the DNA TGTGCCAGCAGTCTGTTCGGGGACACCGGGGAGCTGTTTTTT. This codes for CASSLFGDTGELFF.

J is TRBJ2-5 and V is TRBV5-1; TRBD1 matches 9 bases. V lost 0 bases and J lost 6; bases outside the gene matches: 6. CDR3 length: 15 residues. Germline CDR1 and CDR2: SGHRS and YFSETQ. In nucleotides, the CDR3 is TGCGCCAGCAGCTTGGCCATAGGACAGGGGAAGACCCAGTACTTC. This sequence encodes CASSLAIGQGKTQYF.

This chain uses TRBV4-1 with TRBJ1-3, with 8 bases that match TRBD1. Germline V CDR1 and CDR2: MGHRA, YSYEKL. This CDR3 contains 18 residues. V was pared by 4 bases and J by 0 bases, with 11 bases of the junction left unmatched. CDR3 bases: TGCGCCAGCAGCCCTAGGCCTTTAGGGACAGGCTCTGGAAACACCATATATTTT. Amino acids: CASSPRPLGTGSGNTIYF.

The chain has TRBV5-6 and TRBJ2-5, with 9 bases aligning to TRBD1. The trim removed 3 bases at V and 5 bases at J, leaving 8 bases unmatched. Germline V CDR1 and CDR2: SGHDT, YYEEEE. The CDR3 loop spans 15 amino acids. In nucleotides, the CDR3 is TGTGCCAGCAGCTCTATCGGGACAGGGACGGAGACCCAGTACTTC. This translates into CASSSIGTGTETQYF.

CDR3 bases: TGTGCCAGCAGCTTATCTACTAGCGGGGGATATACGCAGTATTTT. This sequence encodes CASSLSTSGGYTQYF. This sequence joins TRBV7-2 and TRBJ2-3; 11 bases line up with TRBD2. Trimming cost V 2 bases and J 7 bases; bases outside gene matches: 5. The CDR3 spans 15 residues. The germline gives CDR1 SGHTA, CDR2 FQGNSA.